The clone carrying this TCR beta chain was observed a handful of times. The entry originates in a study of beta chain features in type 1 diabetes. Germline CDR1 SEHNR, CDR2 FQNEAQ (reference sequence). The CDR3 consists of 15 residues. V gave up 2 bases and J gave up 6 bases, with 14 bases separating them. Expressed TCRB transcripts got sequenced, as all isolated RNA was reverse transcribed. Libraries were prepared by immunoSEQ multiplex PCR; TCRdb keeps only in-frame clonotypes and omits some of them. The sample shows 330,000 or so clones, around 15% of them seen only once. Material: central memory CD4+ T cells from blood. The receptor comes from a young man in good health. V usage is TRBV7-9 and J usage is TRBJ1-5; D may be TRBD1 (5 bases). Here the CDR3 DNA reads TGTGCCAGCAGCTTACGGGGGGTAGGACGTCAGCCCCAGCATTTT. Translation gives CASSLRGVGRQPQHF.